This note documents a single T cell receptor (beta chain) sequence. Sequencing used immunoSEQ multiplex PCR; TCRdb keeps in-frame clones, though not all of them. The sample holds about 97,000 clones, about 84% seen once. This specimen comes from a study of blood T cell repertoires in COVID-19. For the study at large: In each case, the material was cDNA or gDNA derived from T cells, B-cell-depleted T cells, or PBMCs.

With 3 bases removed from V and 4 bases from J, the gap between germline ends came to 16 bases. The CDR3 has 16 amino acids. Germline V gene data show CDR1 as LNHDA and CDR2 as SQIVND (reference sequence). The chain is built from TRBV19 and TRBJ2-1; a possible D gene is TRBD2 (6 bases). Sequencing was done on a sample of peripheral blood. The clonotype originates from a man aged 60 to 69 with acute or convalescent COVID-19. The CDR3 region has the DNA TGTGCCAGTAGTATCAATAGGCGGGATCAGTACAATGAGCAGTTCTTC. This sequence encodes CASSINRRDQYNEQFF.